This T cell receptor (beta chain) was sequenced for a study of T cell responses to AZD1222 COVID-19 vaccine. Study overall: Analyses pooled second doses at about 4 or about 12 weeks.

Profiled with immunoSEQ multiplex PCR; TCRdb holds only in-frame clones, not every one. This table holds some 120,000 clones, 70% to 90% found once. Regarding the study as a whole: Following two doses of AZD1222, Spike-specific TCR breadth and depth rose. Repertoire samples came only from after the peak T cell response. Among the donors, most were white British and more were female, and clonal diversity was possibly underestimated.

Note on this clone: Its antigen is not known. One end of the junction is discordant with germline, which a read error may explain.

The TCR comes from an adult in good health. The material was peripheral blood, obtained on day 0 of AZD1222 vaccination.

The CDR3 DNA reads as TGCAGTGCTAGTTCGGCAGATGATAAACTGTTTTTT. Its protein product is CSASSADDKLFF. This sequence joins TRBV20-1 and TRBJ1-4; D unresolved. The CDR3 runs 12 residues. Per germline, CDR1 DFQATT and CDR2 SNEGSKA (reference sequence).